This TCR beta chain was observed in a study of blood T cell repertoires in COVID-19. Overall study: Italy, Spain and the United States were the sources of the convalescent and acute COVID-19 samples. From T cells, B-cell-depleted T cells, or PBMCs came the material, which was cDNA or gDNA.

Membership in each cohort depended on participant-reported clinical history. Profiling relied on immunoSEQ multiplex PCR, and the TCRdb table lists in-frame clones only, not all of them. The sample shows approximately 300,000 clones, under 90% of them seen only once. The CDR3 is made up of 15 amino acids. Per the germline V gene, CDR1 is SGHDT and CDR2 is YYEEEE. V lost 1 base, J lost 0 bases, and 10 bases lay in between. Source material: PBMCs or T cells enriched from blood (not recorded which). The receptor was derived from a woman in her twenties or thirties who had recovered from COVID-19. The chain combines TRBV5-6 with TRBJ1-2; no definite D call. CDR3 nucleotide sequence: TGTGCCAGCAGCTTGTCTGCGCTTTCTAACTATGGCTACACCTTC. Its translation: CASSLSALSNYGYTF.